The rows below give T cell receptor beta chains drawn from one sample of a study of T cell changes during pregnancy in multiple sclerosis. Method: immunoSEQ multiplex PCR; TCRdb's copy keeps in-frame clones and lacks some. The sample shows under 90,000 clones, 90% to 95% of them seen only once. Sequences were derived from peripheral blood, sampled in the second trimester of pregnancy. These receptors originate from a female donor in good health, enrolled as a control in a pregnancy study. The CDR3 runs from the conserved cysteine through the conserved F or W. A D gene is named only where the DNA matches it firmly. For some rows the clone size is stated as once, few or many, or as a class when expanded; others skip it.

j_call | d_call | v_call | clone_size | cdr3_nt | cdr3_aa
TRBJ1-3 | NA | TRBV30 | NA | TGTGCCTGGAGGAATGGCGGGAGTCGTGACACCATATATTTT | CAWRNGGSRDTIYF
TRBJ1-3 | NA | TRBV7-2 | NA | TGTGCCAGCAGCTTAGTGAGCGGTTATGGAAACACCATATATTTT | CASSLVSGYGNTIYF
TRBJ2-7 | TRBD1 | TRBV28 | NA | TGTGCCATCAACCCGGGACAGTCCTACGAGCAGTACTTC | CAINPGQSYEQYF
TRBJ2-7 | TRBD1 | TRBV4-1 | NA | TGCGCCAGCAGCCAAGCGGGGACAGTCTCACCCTACGAGCAGTACTTC | CASSQAGTVSPYEQYF
TRBJ2-1 | NA | TRBV21-1 | NA | TGTGCCAGCAGCGCGGTGACGGGAGAGCCCTACAATGAGCAGTTCTTC | CASSAVTGEPYNEQFF
TRBJ2-6 | NA | TRBV7-8 | NA | TGTGCCAGCAGCCCGGGACTCACAACCCGCTCTGGGGCCAACGTCCTGACTTTC | CASSPGLTTRSGANVLTF
TRBJ1-6 | TRBD1 | TRBV4-1 | once | TGCGCCAGCAGCCATGGGTCGGGACAGCAGGATTCACCCCTCCACTTT | CASSHGSGQQDSPLHF
TRBJ2-5 | NA | TRBV30 | NA | TGTGCCTGGAGTTTTCTCGAGACCCAGTACTTC | CAWSFLETQYF
TRBJ2-7 | NA | TRBV5-4 | NA | TGTGCCAGCAGCTCGGCCTTCAGCGGAAAGGGTTCAGAGCAGTACTTC | CASSSAFSGKGSEQYF
TRBJ2-7 | TRBD2 | TRBV7-8 | NA | TGTGCCAGCAGCAGTCTGGGACTAGCGGGAACCTACGAGCAGTACTTC | CASSSLGLAGTYEQYF
TRBJ2-7 | TRBD2 | TRBV19 | NA | TGTGCCAGTAGTATCGAGACTAGCGGGTTCTACGAGCAGTACTTC | CASSIETSGFYEQYF
TRBJ2-7 | TRBD2 | TRBV27 | NA | TGTGCCAGCAGTTTATCCGGACTAGCGTGGGACCACGAGCAGTACTTC | CASSLSGLAWDHEQYF
TRBJ2-2 | NA | TRBV5-1 | NA | TGCGCCAGCAGCTTGGTGCAGAACGGGGAGCTGTTTTTT | CASSLVQNGELFF
TRBJ2-1 | TRBD2 | TRBV6-5 | NA | TGTGCCAGCAGTTTAAGTAGCGGGGATGAGCAGTTCTTC | CASSLSSGDEQFF
TRBJ1-1 | NA | TRBV19 | NA | TGTGCCAGTAGCCGGAGGTCTTACCTGAACACTGAAGCTTTCTTT | CASSRRSYLNTEAFF
TRBJ2-7 | NA | TRBV7-2 | NA | TGTGCCAGCAGCCGGACTGACGGACCCTACGAGCAGTACTTC | CASSRTDGPYEQYF
TRBJ2-3 | TRBD1 | TRBV7-9 | NA | TGTGCCAGCAGCTCCAAGGGACAGGGGGCCCCCCCAGATACGCAGTATTTT | CASSSKGQGAPPDTQYF
TRBJ2-7 | NA | TRBV7-2 | once | TGTGCCAGCAGCTTCCCCGGGGTATACTCCTACGAGCAGTACTTC | CASSFPGVYSYEQYF
TRBJ2-5 | TRBD1 | TRBV6-6 | NA | TGTGCCAGCACCAAACAGGGGGTGGAGACCCAGTACTTC | CASTKQGVETQYF
TRBJ2-3 | TRBD2 | TRBV7-9 | NA | TGTGCCAGCAGATCCGGGACTAGCGGCACAGATACGCAGTATTTT | CASRSGTSGTDTQYF
TRBJ1-4 | NA | TRBV6-1 | NA | TGTGCCAGCAGTGTACAGGGTGGGATTAATGAAAAACTGTTTTTT | CASSVQGGINEKLFF
TRBJ1-1 | TRBD1 | TRBV5-6 | NA | TGTGCCAGCAGCTTGTCTGGGACAGGGATCATGAACACTGAAGCTTTCTTT | CASSLSGTGIMNTEAFF
TRBJ1-2 | NA | TRBV29-1 | NA | TGCAGCGTTGAACAGAATAACTATGGCTACACCTTC | CSVEQNNYGYTF
TRBJ2-7 | TRBD2 | TRBV19 | once | TGTGCCAGAACTACTAGCGGGAGAGGGTTCGAGCAGTACTTC | CARTTSGRGFEQYF
TRBJ1-5 | NA | TRBV28 | few | TGTGCCAGCAGTTTATCCCTCGAGCAGCCCCAGCATTTT | CASSLSLEQPQHF
TRBJ1-5 | NA | TRBV2 | NA | TGTGCCAGCAGTGAAGCGCGAGTTCAGCCCCAGCATTTT | CASSEARVQPQHF
TRBJ2-7 | NA | TRBV5-4 | once | TGTGCCAGCAGCCGCCAGGCGGGAAGCGGCTACGAGCAGTACTTC | CASSRQAGSGYEQYF
TRBJ1-3 | TRBD1 | TRBV18 | NA | TGTGCCAGCTCCGTCGGACAGGGACTAAACACCATATATTTT | CASSVGQGLNTIYF
TRBJ1-6 | TRBD1 | TRBV27 | NA | TGTGCCAGCAGTTTATTGACAGGGAACTCCTATAATTCACCCCTCCACTTT | CASSLLTGNSYNSPLHF
TRBJ2-3 | TRBD2 | TRBV5-4 | NA | TGTGCCAGCAGCTTGCAAGCGGGGGGGTCCACAGATACGCAGTATTTT | CASSLQAGGSTDTQYF
TRBJ1-1 | NA | TRBV7-9 | NA | TGTGCCAGTCATACAGCAGCGAACACTGAAGCTTTCTTT | CASHTAANTEAFF
TRBJ1-1 | NA | TRBV28 | NA | TGTGCCAGCAGTCCCCCTGCGGGGGGCGCTAGGGGTGTCACTGAAGCTTTCTTT | CASSPPAGGARGVTEAFF
TRBJ2-2 | NA | TRBV30 | once | TGTGCCTGGAGTGGAGCGGGTGGGGCCGGGGAGCTGTTTTTT | CAWSGAGGAGELFF
TRBJ1-6 | NA | TRBV9 | NA | TGTGCCAGCAGCGTAGAGGGAGGGGCGTCCTATAATTCACCCCTCCACTTT | CASSVEGGASYNSPLHF
TRBJ1-2 | TRBD1 | TRBV4-2 | NA | TGTGCCAGCAGCCAGCCCGGGACAGGGGGCGACGGTGGCTACACCTTC | CASSQPGTGGDGGYTF
TRBJ2-5 | NA | TRBV11-3 | NA | TGTGCCAGCAGCGTGGGTCGGGGTAGTGAGACCCAGTACTTC | CASSVGRGSETQYF
TRBJ1-2 | TRBD1 | TRBV29-1 | NA | TGCAGCGCCCAACAGGGGGGCATTGGCTACACCTTC | CSAQQGGIGYTF
TRBJ2-1 | NA | TRBV5-4 | once | TGTGCCAGCAGCTTGGGTGCCACCAGCTCCTACAATGAGCAGTTCTTC | CASSLGATSSYNEQFF
TRBJ2-1 | TRBD1 | TRBV7-3 | NA | TGTGCCAGCAGCTTAAGACCCAGGGGACAGGGGGGATACAATGAGCAGTTCTTC | CASSLRPRGQGGYNEQFF
TRBJ2-6 | NA | TRBV7-6 | NA | TGTGCCAGCAGCTTAGTCTTACGGGAAACCTCTGGGGCCAACGTCCTGACTTTC | CASSLVLRETSGANVLTF
TRBJ1-1 | NA | TRBV29-1 | NA | TGCAGCGCGAGACAGGTGAACACTGAAGCTTTCTTT | CSARQVNTEAFF
TRBJ1-5 | NA | TRBV28 | NA | TGTACCAGCAGACCAACAGGGATGCCCCAGCATTTT | CTSRPTGMPQHF
TRBJ2-7 | TRBD1 | TRBV5-6 | NA | TGTGCCAGCAGTTGGGGGACAGGGGCCAGCTCCTACGAGCAGTACTTC | CASSWGTGASSYEQYF
TRBJ2-7 | NA | TRBV2 | once | TGTGCCAGCAGCCGGGACTTTTCTTCCTACGAGCAGTACTTC | CASSRDFSSYEQYF
TRBJ1-5 | NA | TRBV6-4 | NA | TGTGCCAGCAGCGTTGAGTTGAGCAATCAGCCCCAGCATTTT | CASSVELSNQPQHF
TRBJ1-1 | NA | TRBV25-1 | few | TGTGCCAGCCGAGGACAGCTCACTGAAGCTTTCTTT | CASRGQLTEAFF